This T cell receptor (beta chain) was found in a study of blood T cell repertoires in COVID-19. Germline V gene sequence: CDR1 ENHRY, CDR2 SYGVKD. The CDR3 contains 15 residues. With 5 bases removed from V and 0 bases from J, the gap between germline ends came to 13 bases. TCRdb's table, derived via immunoSEQ multiplex PCR, lists solely in-frame clones and lacks some. The table lists approximately 300,000 clones, approximately 86% of them singletons. The clonotype comes from a woman in her forties or fifties who had recovered from COVID-19. Sequencing was carried out using peripheral blood. The rearrangement links TRBV10-3 to TRBJ1-1; D uncertain. CDR3 region: CAISPSNRLNTEAFF. The CDR3 DNA sequence: TGTGCCATCAGTCCATCTAACCGTTTGAACACTGAAGCTTTCTTT.